The 23 T cell receptor beta chains below come from one sample, sequenced in a study of shared clonotypes between healthy human individuals. Assay used: immunoSEQ multiplex PCR; TCRdb lists only in-frame clones, some missing. There are fewer than 200,000 clones in the sample; 60% to 75% occur only once, and about 10% lies in the top ten. The specimen sequenced was memory CD4+ T cells sorted from blood. Noted subset: CD45RA-negative fraction. The receptors derive from a man aged 30-40 years in good health.

The genes are TRBV27 and TRBJ1-2; D not certain. Germline values: CDR1 MNHEY, CDR2 SMNVEV (reference sequence). With 4 bases removed from V and 2 bases from J, the gap between germline ends came to 8 bases. This CDR3 has 13 amino acids. The CDR3 sequence: CASSWRANYGYTF. DNA for the CDR3: TGTGCCAGCAGTTGGAGGGCCAACTATGGCTACACCTTC.

This clone was detected only a few times. V gene TRBV5-6 combines with J gene TRBJ2-3, with D unresolved. Germline V gives CDR1 SGHDT, CDR2 YYEEEE. The CDR3 consists of 15 residues. The germline V and J ends were trimmed by 4 bases and 4 bases, with 16 bases remaining between them. CDR3 DNA sequence: TGTGCCAGCAGCCCAAGAAAGGGTAGGGCAGATACGCAGTATTTT. Encoded protein: CASSPRKGRADTQYF.

This chain uses TRBV4-1 with TRBJ2-2; 7 nucleotides agree with TRBD1. The germline CDR1 and CDR2 sequences are MGHRA and YSYEKL. The CDR3 length is 14 residues. Trimming at V came to 3 bases and at J to 4 bases, leaving 2 bases not matched to a gene. CDR3 DNA: TGCGCCAGCAGCCAGGGACAGATCACCGGGGAGCTGTTTTTT. Amino acids: CASSQGQITGELFF.

V is TRBV30 and J is TRBJ2-3; D is unclear. CDR3 size: 14 residues. V lost 0 bases and J lost 4, with 11 bases in between. CDR1 is GTSNPN and CDR2 is SVGIG in the germline V gene (reference sequence). CDR3 bases: TGTGCCTGGAGTGTAGATGGGGTAGCAGATACGCAGTATTTT. Its protein product is CAWSVDGVADTQYF.

This chain joins TRBV28 and TRBJ2-1; TRBD1 aligns across 7 bases. V lost 7 bases and J lost 4; bases outside the gene matches: 7. CDR3 size: 14 residues. Germline V CDR1 and CDR2: MDHEN, SYDVKM. DNA for the CDR3: TGTGCCAGCAAGCCGGGACAGCATTACAATGAGCAGTTCTTC. Its protein product is CASKPGQHYNEQFF.

V usage is TRBV7-8 and J usage is TRBJ2-7; TRBD2 might be the D (5 bases). V shed 4 bases and J shed 6 bases, with 13 bases lying between them. This CDR3 comprises 13 residues. Per the germline V gene, CDR1 is SGHVS and CDR2 is FQNEAQ. The CDR3 nucleotides are TGTGCCAGCAGCTCCCTTCGGGCGGGCGAGCAGTACTTC. Its translation: CASSSLRAGEQYF.

The J gene is TRBJ2-3, the V gene TRBV6-5; D is ambiguous. Germline V gene lookup returns CDR1 MNHEY and CDR2 SVGAGI. V lost 8 bases and J 1 base, leaving 7 bases between the germline ends. There are 12 residues in the CDR3. In nucleotides, the CDR3 is TGTGCCAGCCGTGGGGGCACAGATACGCAGTATTTT. Translated: CASRGGTDTQYF.

The V call is TRBV11-3, the J call TRBJ2-7, with D perhaps assigned TRBD1 or TRBD2 (5 bases each). The CDR3 has 14 amino acids. In germline, CDR1 is SGHNT, CDR2 YENEEA. The germline V and J ends were trimmed by 3 bases and 3 bases, with 12 bases remaining between them. The DNA of the CDR3 is TGTGCCAGCAGCTTTTCGGCAGGGAGCTACGAGCAGTACTTC. Its translation is CASSFSAGSYEQYF.

The V gene is TRBV7-2, the J gene TRBJ1-1; no firm D call. CDR1 is SGHTA and CDR2 is FQGNSA in the germline V gene. The CDR3 runs 13 residues. The V end lost 8 bases, the J end lost 1 base, and 11 bases lay between the germline ends. CDR3 loop: CASSVGENTEAFF. CDR3 DNA sequence: TGTGCCAGCTCGGTGGGAGAGAACACTGAAGCTTTCTTT. The variable domain in full, with the rest retrieved from reference TRBV7-2 and TRBJ1-1, is GAGVSQSPSNKVTEKGKDVELRCDPISGHTALYWYRQSLGQGLEFLIYFQGNSAPDKSGLPSDRFSAERTGGSVSTLTIQRTQQEDSAVYLCASSVGENTEAFFGQGTRLTVV.

The gene calls are TRBV28 and TRBJ1-2, with D unclear. V gave up 1 base and J gave up 0 bases, with 12 bases separating them. The CDR3 is made up of 16 amino acids. Germline CDR1 reads MDHEN; CDR2 reads SYDVKM. The CDR3 here is CASSLFTQLANYGYTF. DNA of the CDR3: TGTGCCAGCAGTTTATTTACCCAGTTAGCTAACTATGGCTACACCTTC.

The chain recombines TRBV5-1 with TRBJ2-1; D not resolved. The V gene's germline CDR1 is SGHRS and CDR2 YFSETQ. The CDR3 contains 14 residues. Trimming left V 4 bases short and J 5 bases short, with 13 bases between. The CDR3 DNA follows: TGCGCCAGCAGCCCGCCGGGCCTGGACAATGAGCAGTTCTTC. This gives the protein CASSPPGLDNEQFF.

The chain combines TRBV5-4 with TRBJ2-3; 7 positions match TRBD2. V lost 3 bases and J lost 0; bases outside the gene matches: 4. The CDR3 totals 15 residues. CDR1 is SGHNT and CDR2 is YYREEE in the germline V gene (reference sequence). The CDR3 sequence is CASSWSGTSTDTQYF. CDR3 in DNA: TGTGCCAGCAGCTGGAGCGGGACTAGCACAGATACGCAGTATTTT.

This chain links TRBV29-1 with TRBJ2-1; 15 bases align to TRBD2. The CDR3 has 14 amino acids. With 7 bases clipped from V and 10 bases from J, the junction kept 8 bases outside the gene matches. Germline CDR1 SQVTM, CDR2 ANQGSEA. In DNA, the CDR3 is TGCAGCGCCGAGGGACTAGCGGGAGGACGGGAGCAGTTCTTC. It is translated as CSAEGLAGGREQFF.

This chain joins TRBV7-9 and TRBJ2-1; D gene unclear. The germline V gene has CDR1 SEHNR and CDR2 FQNEAQ (reference sequence). The V gene lost 1 base and the J gene lost 10 bases, with 8 bases spanning the gap. The CDR3 spans 12 residues. In nucleotides, the CDR3 is TGTGCCAGCAGCTTAGATGCCTGGGAGCAGTTCTTC. The encoded protein is CASSLDAWEQFF.

V is TRBV6-6 and J is TRBJ2-1; D might be TRBD2 (7 bases). CDR1 is MNHNY, CDR2 SVGAGI, per germline (reference sequence). This CDR3 spans 16 amino acids. The ends were cut back, 5 bases at V and 6 bases at J, with 20 bases in the middle. For the CDR3, the DNA is TGTGCCAGCAGTCCCGGTTGGGGGGGGGCGGGCAATGAGCAGTTCTTC. It encodes CASSPGWGGAGNEQFF.

To note about this clone: This CDR3 is also generated by other DNA sequences in the sample. V gene TRBV9 combines with J gene TRBJ2-7; 9 bases map to TRBD1. The V segment lost 0 bases and the J segment 3 bases; nucleotides outside the gene matches: 1. This CDR3 has 14 residues. Germline-derived CDR1 and CDR2 are SGDLS and YYNGEE. The CDR3 spells CASSVAGQGYEQYF. CDR3 DNA: TGTGCCAGCAGCGTAGCGGGACAGGGCTACGAGCAGTACTTC.

V usage is TRBV28 and J usage is TRBJ2-5; D is perhaps TRBD1 (6 bases). Trimming removed 5 bases from V and 4 bases from J, with 17 bases in between. The germline gives CDR1 MDHEN, CDR2 SYDVKM. This CDR3 is 15 amino acids long. CDR3 region: CASSTSVGALETQYF. CDR3 sequence (DNA): TGTGCCAGCAGTACCTCCGTGGGGGCGTTAGAGACCCAGTACTTC.

This sequence joins TRBV2 and TRBJ2-3; D call uncertain. Germline loops: CDR1 SNHLY, CDR2 FYNNEI. The CDR3 runs to 13 residues. V was cut by 6 bases and J by 8 bases, with 15 bases left in between. The CDR3 nucleotides are TGTGCCAGCAGCGCTTCTAGGGCCATTACGCAGTATTTT. Amino acid sequence: CASSASRAITQYF.

This chain uses TRBV5-6 with TRBJ2-5; TRBD2 might be the D (6 bases). CDR1 is SGHDT and CDR2 is YYEEEE in the germline V gene. The CDR3 is 14 residues long. Trimming pared 4 bases from V and 5 bases from J, leaving 15 bases between. CDR3 DNA: TGTGCCAGCAGCGGAGGGACTCGGGGGGAGACCCAGTACTTC. Its translation is CASSGGTRGETQYF. The full variable domain, with the rest looked up from reference TRBV5-6 and TRBJ2-5, is DAGVTQSPTHLIKTRGQQVTLRCSPKSGHDTVSWYQQALGQGPQFIFQYYEEEERQRGNFPDRFSGHQFPNYSSELNVNALLLGDSALYLCASSGGTRGETQYFGPGTRLLVL.

The V and J genes are TRBV7-2 and TRBJ2-7; D perhaps matches TRBD2 (5 bases). This CDR3 is built from 15 residues. CDR1 is SGHTA and CDR2 is FQGNSA in the germline V gene. V lost 5 bases and J lost 6, with 20 bases in between. As DNA, the CDR3 is TGTGCCAGCAGCGGGAACACCCTTAGAGGAGGCGAGCAGTACTTC. Amino acid sequence: CASSGNTLRGGEQYF. Combining the CDR3 with reference TRBV7-2 and TRBJ2-7 gives the whole variable domain GAGVSQSPSNKVTEKGKDVELRCDPISGHTALYWYRQSLGQGLEFLIYFQGNSAPDKSGLPSDRFSAERTGGSVSTLTIQRTQQEDSAVYLCASSGNTLRGGEQYFGPGTRLTVT.

The table lists this clone with a few counts. The chain couples TRBV6-6 to TRBJ1-4, with D uncertain. CDR1 is MNHNY and CDR2 is SVGAGI in the germline V gene (reference sequence). V lost 2 bases and J 6 bases, leaving 16 bases between the germline ends. This CDR3 is built from 16 residues. For the CDR3, the DNA is TGTGCCAGCAGTTACACGACTTGGGTTTCGGATGAAAAACTGTTTTTT. This codes for CASSYTTWVSDEKLFF.

This sequence joins TRBV7-2 and TRBJ2-5; the D is unclear. CDR3 length: 13 amino acids. Germline CDR1 is SGHTA and CDR2 is FQGNSA. V lost 3 bases to trimming and J lost 2 bases, with 7 bases between them. The CDR3 is CASSFSKQETQYF. For the CDR3, the DNA is TGTGCCAGCAGCTTTAGTAAACAAGAGACCCAGTACTTC.

The chain has TRBV7-9 and TRBJ2-3; TRBD1 or TRBD2 may be the D gene (6 bases each). Germline assignment: CDR1 SEHNR and CDR2 FQNEAQ (reference sequence). The CDR3 covers 13 residues. Trimming shortened V by 10 bases and J by 4 bases, and 15 bases separated the two germline ends. CDR3 residues: CATSRRGADTQYF. The DNA of the CDR3 is TGTGCCACCTCCCGGAGGGGGGCAGATACGCAGTATTTT.